This T cell receptor (beta chain) was profiled in a study of blood T cells in healthy people across ages. Across the whole study: About one barcoded beta molecule per two T cells was captured by template switching.

Primers used in a second PCR of roughly 6 to 12 cycles were a sample-barcoded 5' primer and a J-beta primer mix. TCRdb itself ran the 5' RACE reads through MiXCR, one entry per CDR3 protein. The repertoire consists of 450,000 to 700,000 distinct CDR3 sequences, with approximately 25% occurring once and the leading ten covering about 18%. Study-level findings and limits: Both higher diversity and more naive CD4+ cells marked long-lived donors when set against aged donors.

The ends lost 5 bases at V and 7 bases at J; junction bases unmatched: 7. The CDR3 length is 15 residues. CDR1 and CDR2 (germline): KGHDR, SFDVKD. Each individual donor underwent a draw of around 9.8 milliliters of peripheral blood. Total RNA was isolated from each sample in quantities of at least 5 micrograms. There are many counts of this clonotype. Its antigen is not known. This receptor was obtained from a woman aged 70-85 years in good health. Sequencing used blood. The chain has TRBV24-1 and TRBJ2-4; 10 bases fit TRBD1. The CDR3 here is CATSAAGDRGNIQYF. Written as DNA, the CDR3 is TGTGCCACCAGTGCCGCCGGGGACAGGGGTAACATTCAGTACTTC.